The clone carrying this T cell receptor (beta chain) appeared a single time. Its antigen remains unidentified. V shed 3 bases and J shed 3 bases, with 13 bases lying between them. CDR1 and CDR2 (germline): SGHRS, YFSETQ. The CDR3 totals 14 residues. TCRdb called the 5' RACE reads again in MiXCR, with one record for every CDR3 protein. The repertoire has under 300,000 distinct CDR3 sequences, 13% of them found once; the top ten carry around 0.55%. This entry is derived from a study of T cells after yellow fever vaccination. Notes on the study in general: Peaking faster, on day 5 versus 15, the secondary response was nonetheless weaker. Abundant clonotypes from the bulk population could contaminate FACS-sorted repertoires.

V and J are TRBV5-1 and TRBJ2-7; a weak D match, TRBD2 (5 bases). Specimen: CD4+ T cells sorted from PBMCs, collected 45 days after the yellow fever booster vaccination. This clonotype was obtained from a man aged 25-45 years who received the YFV17D yellow fever vaccine. CDR3 in amino acids: CASSSDTGYYEQYF. In DNA form, the CDR3 reads TGCGCCAGCAGCTCCGACACGGGGTACTACGAGCAGTACTTC.